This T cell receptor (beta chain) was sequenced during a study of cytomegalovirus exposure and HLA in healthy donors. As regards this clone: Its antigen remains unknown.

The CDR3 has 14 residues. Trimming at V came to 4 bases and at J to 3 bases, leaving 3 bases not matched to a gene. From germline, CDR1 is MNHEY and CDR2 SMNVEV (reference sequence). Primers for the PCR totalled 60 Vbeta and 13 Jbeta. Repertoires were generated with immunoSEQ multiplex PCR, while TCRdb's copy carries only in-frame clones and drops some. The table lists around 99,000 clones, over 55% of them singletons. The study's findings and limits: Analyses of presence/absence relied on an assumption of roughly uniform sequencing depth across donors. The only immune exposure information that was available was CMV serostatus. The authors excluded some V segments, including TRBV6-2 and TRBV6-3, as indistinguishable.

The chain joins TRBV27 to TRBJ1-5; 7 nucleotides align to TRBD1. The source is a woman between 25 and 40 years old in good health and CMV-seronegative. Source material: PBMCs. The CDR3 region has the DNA TGTGCCAGCAGTTGGACAGGTAACAATCAGCCCCAGCATTTT. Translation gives CASSWTGNNQPQHF.